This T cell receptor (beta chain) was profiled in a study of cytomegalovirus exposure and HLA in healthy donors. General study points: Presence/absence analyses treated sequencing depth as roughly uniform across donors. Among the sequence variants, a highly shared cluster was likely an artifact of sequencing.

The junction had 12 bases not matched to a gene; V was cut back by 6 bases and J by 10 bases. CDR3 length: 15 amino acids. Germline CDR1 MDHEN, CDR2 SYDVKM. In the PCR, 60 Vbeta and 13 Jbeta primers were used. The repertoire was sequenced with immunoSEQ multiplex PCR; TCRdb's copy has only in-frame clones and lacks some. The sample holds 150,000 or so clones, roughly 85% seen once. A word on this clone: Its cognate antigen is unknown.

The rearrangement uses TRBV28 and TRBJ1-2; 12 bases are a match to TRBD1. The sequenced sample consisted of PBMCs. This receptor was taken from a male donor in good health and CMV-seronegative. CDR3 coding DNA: TGTGCCAGCAGCGTAGTGGGGGGGACAGGGGGCTTCTACACCTTC. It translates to CASSVVGGTGGFYTF.